This entry features one T cell receptor (beta chain) sequence. This CDR3 is built from 14 residues. The germline V and J ends were trimmed by 8 bases and 4 bases, with 15 bases remaining between them. Germline V gene sequence: CDR1 MNHEY, CDR2 SVGAGI. The data stem from a study of blood T cell repertoires in COVID-19. Clones were read by immunoSEQ multiplex PCR, and TCRdb kept only the in-frame ones, dropping some. The sample includes 250,000 to 300,000 clones, roughly 90% of them seen just once. The sequence derives from a woman aged 40 to 50 with acute COVID-19. The chain uses TRBV6-5 and TRBJ2-1, with TRBD2 as a possible D gene (5 bases). Sequencing was carried out using PBMCs or T cells enriched from blood (not recorded which). The CDR3 sequence: CASRRGSLYNEQFF. The CDR3 nucleotides read TGTGCCAGCCGGAGAGGGAGTCTGTACAATGAGCAGTTCTTC.